Presented here are 3 T cell receptor beta chains from one specimen sequenced in a study of blood T cell repertoires in COVID-19. Only in-frame clones appear in the TCRdb table, and some are missing; sequencing was by immunoSEQ multiplex PCR. The sample carries over 300,000 clones, nearly 90% recorded once. Sample: peripheral blood. The receptors stem from a man in his late teens or twenties with active or convalescent COVID-19.

The chain recombines TRBV27 with TRBJ2-1, with 9 nucleotides matching TRBD1. This CDR3 comprises 13 residues. In germline, CDR1 is MNHEY, CDR2 SMNVEV (reference sequence). The trim removed 1 base at V and 8 bases at J, leaving 0 bases unmatched. CDR3 amino acids: CASSLYRGHEQFF. In DNA, the CDR3 is TGTGCCAGCAGTTTATACAGGGGGCATGAGCAGTTCTTC.

The chain carries TRBV9 and TRBJ2-5; possible D gene TRBD2, 7 bases. Germline CDR1 and CDR2: SGDLS and YYNGEE. The CDR3 runs 15 residues. V was clipped by 5 bases and J by 3 bases, with 17 bases between them. The CDR3 DNA is TGTGCCAGCAGTTTAGGGGGGGGGACGGAAGAGACCCAGTACTTC. This encodes CASSLGGGTEETQYF. The full variable domain, its missing parts supplied by reference TRBV9 and TRBJ2-5, is DSGVTQTPKHLITATGQRVTLRCSPRSGDLSVYWYQQSLDQGLQFLIQYYNGEERAKGNILERFSAQQFPDLHSELNLSSLELGDSALYFCASSLGGGTEETQYFGPGTRLLVL.

The chain joins TRBV9 to TRBJ2-3; the match to TRBD2 covers 11 bases. V lost 0 bases to trimming and J lost 4 bases; unmatched junction nucleotides: 1. Germline V CDR1 and CDR2: SGDLS, YYNGEE. The CDR3 consists of 15 residues. This chain's CDR3 is CASSVVAGGADTQYF. CDR3 in DNA: TGTGCCAGCAGCGTAGTAGCGGGGGGGGCAGATACGCAGTATTTT.